The 28 T cell receptor beta chains presented below share a single source sample, sequenced in a study of T-cell reconstitution after alpha-beta-depleted transplantation in children (dated by TCRdb to 2016 to 2018). The treatment or condition tag for this specimen amounts to: allogeneic hematopoietic cell transplantation with graft depleted of TCRalphabeta T cells and CD19 B cells. The protocol used for the library was PCR. Instrument on record: Illumina HiSeq 2500. Molecular barcoding was employed in the preparation of TCR libraries, with unique molecular identifiers being used to normalize TCRbeta repertoire quantification. TCRdb itself trimmed the public reads at Q25 with fastp, ran MiXCR and retained productive beta chains. One record per CDR3 amino acid sequence lists the most common genes and DNA. Here the sample has 450,000 to 600,000 distinct CDR3 sequences; about 10% occur a single time. The ten largest clones represent 2% of the sample.

The specimen comprised PBMCs, sampled before TCRalphabeta/CD19-depleted stem cell transplant. Receptors originate from a child aged 2-15 years with inherited bone marrow failure, due to receive a stem cell transplant.

This clonotype has at least ten counts. The chain links TRBV29-1 to TRBJ2-2, with 8 bases lining up with TRBD2. The V segment lost 3 bases and the J segment 2 bases; nucleotides outside the gene matches: 2. The CDR3 has 14 residues. Germline loops: CDR1 SQVTM, CDR2 ANQGSEA. CDR3 residues: CSVEGLDNTGELFF. Written as DNA, the CDR3 is TGCAGCGTTGAGGGACTAGACAACACCGGGGAGCTGTTTTTT.

This clonotype has just a few counts. The CDR3 carries no conserved terminal phenylalanine or tryptophan, so it likely arises from a read error. No DNA is shown, since the ends of the CDR3 on it are uncertain; the CDR3 is the one TCRdb lists. This chain connects TRBV28 to TRBJ1-2. Germline V gene data show CDR1 as MDHEN and CDR2 as SYDVKM. A total of 12 residues make up the CDR3, ends included. CDR3 residues: CASSTTWAQSVL.

This clonotype was counted ten times or more. The V call is TRBV5-1, the J call TRBJ2-7; the match to TRBD1 covers 8 bases. V shed 2 bases and J 2 bases; nucleotides not matched to a gene: 6. This CDR3 spans 15 amino acids. In germline, CDR1 is SGHRS, CDR2 YFSETQ. CDR3 region: CASSFGQGGTYEQYF. The CDR3 bases are TGCGCCAGCAGCTTCGGACAGGGAGGCACCTACGAGCAGTACTTC.

The table lists this clonotype with a few counts. The CDR3 DNA reads as TGTGCCAGCAGGACCAGGTCCCTGAACACTGAAGCTTTCTTT. As protein: CASRTRSLNTEAFF. This chain uses TRBV6-2 or TRBV6-3 with TRBJ1-1; D is unresolved. The length of the CDR3 is 14 residues. The V gene's germline CDR1 is MNHEY and CDR2 SVGEGT. V gave up 6 bases and J gave up 0 bases, with 11 bases separating them.

This clonotype was picked up one time. A single base separates this from a much larger clone, so it may be a read error. The chain combines TRBV9 with TRBJ2-3, with D possibly matching TRBD2 (6 bases). Looked up from germline, CDR1 is SGDLS and CDR2 is YYNGEE. Trimming pared 1 base from V and 4 bases from J, leaving 16 bases between. This CDR3 spans 16 amino acids. The CDR3 nucleotides are TGTGCCAGCAGCGTACTAGGATGGCGGGGCGCAGATACGCAGTATTTT. Protein sequence: CASSVLGWRGADTQYF.

This clonotype showed up many times. The chain uses TRBV28 and TRBJ2-7, with D tentatively TRBD2 (6 bases). Between the trimmed V and J ends, which lost 5 bases and 6 bases, there was a span of 20 bases. The CDR3 sequence is 15 residues long. Germline V gene sequence: CDR1 MDHEN, CDR2 SYDVKM. As DNA, the CDR3 is TGTGCCAGCAGTAGAGGGAGGTGGGGGTACGGCGAGCAGTACTTC. Translating gives CASSRGRWGYGEQYF.

The rearrangement joins TRBV7-9 to TRBJ2-7, with TRBD2 matching over 8 bases. The CDR3 extends over 15 amino acids. Germline lookup yields CDR1 SEHNR and CDR2 FQNEAQ (reference sequence). The V gene end was trimmed by 5 bases and the J gene end by 2 bases; junction bases not matched to a gene: 8. Here the CDR3 reads CASSPSLAGPYEQYF. DNA of the CDR3: TGTGCCAGCAGCCCAAGCCTAGCGGGCCCCTACGAGCAGTACTTC.

This clonotype appeared once. This sequence joins TRBV4-3 and TRBJ1-2; possibly TRBD1 for D (5 bases). CDR1 LGHNA and CDR2 YSLEER come from the germline V gene. CDR3 length: 15 amino acids. Trimming removed 3 bases at V and 4 bases at J, with 15 bases between. This CDR3 reads CASSHDFSGFYGYTF. CDR3 DNA: TGCGCCAGCAGCCATGATTTTTCAGGGTTCTATGGCTACACCTTC.

This clonotype was detected a few times. The rearrangement uses TRBV20-1 and TRBJ2-1; 9 positions match TRBD2. V gave up 1 base and J gave up 12 bases; unmatched junction bases: 25. Germline CDR1 is DFQATT and CDR2 is SNEGSKA (reference sequence). The CDR3 is made up of 19 amino acids. The CDR3 DNA reads TGCAGTGCTAGAGGGATCGGGACTAGCCGACCTGCCCCTTACAACGGGCAGTTCTTC. It yields the protein CSARGIGTSRPAPYNGQFF.

This clonotype came up many times. The chain joins TRBV6-6 to TRBJ1-1; 7 bases agree with TRBD1. The V and J ends lost 4 bases and 2 bases, in that order; junction bases with no gene match: 1. The CDR3 covers 13 residues. Germline V gives CDR1 MNHNY, CDR2 SVGAGI (reference sequence). DNA for the CDR3: TGTGCCAGCAGTTGGACAGGTAACACTGAAGCTTTCTTT. Protein product: CASSWTGNTEAFF.

The J gene is TRBJ2-5, the V gene TRBV10-2; D gene ambiguous. Trimming took off 3 bases at V and 5 bases at J, with 7 bases between the two ends. Per the germline V gene, CDR1 is WSHSY and CDR2 is SAAADI. The CDR3 spans 12 residues. Here the CDR3 reads CASSEVFETQYF. DNA of the CDR3: TGCGCCAGCAGTGAAGTTTTCGAGACCCAGTACTTC.

This clonotype was recorded many times. CDR3 bases: TGTGCCAGCAGCTTAGATTGGCGACAGAGCTACAATGAGCAGTTCTTC. Encoded protein: CASSLDWRQSYNEQFF. This rearrangement joins TRBV11-2 to TRBJ2-1, with D possibly being TRBD1 (5 bases). Trimming pared 0 bases from V and 3 bases from J, leaving 12 bases between. The CDR3 extends over 16 amino acids. Germline V CDR1 and CDR2: SGHAT, FQNNGV.

This clonotype was counted ten times or more. The chain carries TRBV7-2 and TRBJ1-5; TRBD1 might be the D (6 bases). The CDR3 loop spans 15 amino acids. The germline CDR1 and CDR2 sequences are SGHTA and FQGNSA. V was cut by 5 bases and J by 3 bases, with 14 bases left in between. The CDR3 DNA reads as TGTGCCAGCAGCCTAGGGGCAGGGGACAATCAGCCCCAGCATTTT. This sequence encodes CASSLGAGDNQPQHF. The variable domain in full, with the rest retrieved from reference TRBV7-2 and TRBJ1-5, is GAGVSQSPSNKVTEKGKDVELRCDPISGHTALYWYRQSLGQGLEFLIYFQGNSAPDKSGLPSDRFSAERTGGSVSTLTIQRTQQEDSAVYLCASSLGAGDNQPQHFGDGTRLSIL.

This clonotype has ten or more counts. The genes are TRBV10-3 and TRBJ2-1; D is unclear. Per germline, CDR1 ENHRY and CDR2 SYGVKD. This CDR3 has 14 residues. Trimming cost V 6 bases and J 7 bases, with 16 bases left between them. The CDR3 protein is CAIRIYPLGNEQFF. In DNA form, the CDR3 reads TGTGCCATCAGAATCTACCCACTCGGGAATGAGCAGTTCTTC.

This clonotype was recorded many times. This chain uses TRBV20-1 with TRBJ2-5; 7 nucleotides line up with TRBD1. The CDR3 is made up of 14 amino acids. Germline-derived CDR1 and CDR2 are DFQATT and SNEGSKA (reference sequence). V lost 5 bases, J lost 0 bases, and 6 bases stayed unmatched. CDR3 in DNA: TGCAGTGCTTCAATCGACAGGGACCAAGAGACCCAGTACTTC. Encoded protein: CSASIDRDQETQYF.

This clonotype has at least ten counts. This chain links TRBV7-9 with TRBJ1-2; D remains unclear. There are 13 residues in the CDR3. Germline-derived CDR1 and CDR2 are SEHNR and FQNEAQ (reference sequence). V was shortened by 2 bases and J by 4 bases, with 8 bases between the two germline ends. CDR3 in DNA: TGTGCCAGCAGCTTACTCGGGGTCTATGGCTACACCTTC. Amino acid sequence: CASSLLGVYGYTF.

This clonotype was seen many times. V and J are TRBV10-1 and TRBJ1-2; D remains ambiguous. The CDR3 is 13 amino acids. Germline CDR1 reads WNHNN; CDR2 reads SYGVQD (reference sequence). The V end lost 6 bases, the J end lost 4 bases, and 12 bases lay between the germline ends. DNA for the CDR3: TGCGCCAGCAGCCCGTCGGTCGGCTATGGCTACACCTTC. Amino acids: CASSPSVGYGYTF.

This clonotype was counted at least ten times. This chain's CDR3 is CASSPVDRGNYEQYF. In DNA form, the CDR3 reads TGTGCCAGCAGTCCCGTGGACAGGGGGAACTACGAGCAGTACTTC. V gene TRBV27 combines with J gene TRBJ2-7; 10 bases fit TRBD1. The CDR3 spans 15 residues. Per the germline V gene, CDR1 is MNHEY and CDR2 is SMNVEV (reference sequence). Germline trimming cut 5 bases from V and 3 bases from J; bases unmatched to any gene: 7.

This clonotype came up many times. The CDR3 coding sequence is TGTGCCAGCAGCTTAAGGCTCACCAATGAGCAGTTCTTC. Translation: CASSLRLTNEQFF. The chain carries TRBV5-6 and TRBJ2-1, with D unresolved. V lost 2 bases and J lost 6, with 9 bases in between. This CDR3 comprises 13 residues. Germline CDR1 reads SGHDT; CDR2 reads YYEEEE.

This clonotype has ten or more counts. The V gene is TRBV7-8, the J gene TRBJ2-1; D perhaps matches TRBD1 (6 bases). The CDR3 consists of 16 residues. Germline CDR1 is SGHVS and CDR2 is FQNEAQ. V lost 2 bases, J lost 6 bases, and 17 bases lay in between. CDR3 nucleotide sequence: TGTGCCAGCAGCTTATACAGGGAAAATCCGAGCAATGAGCAGTTCTTC. It specifies CASSLYRENPSNEQFF.

This clonotype was seen repeatedly, ten times or more. The chain recombines TRBV7-2 with TRBJ1-5, with D unclear. The CDR3 contains 13 residues. Per germline, CDR1 SGHTA and CDR2 FQGNSA. V dropped 5 bases and J dropped 4 bases, with 9 bases sitting between them. The CDR3 DNA sequence: TGTGCCAGCAGCCGTCCGGGGAATCAGCCCCAGCATTTT. This encodes CASSRPGNQPQHF.

This clonotype came up many times. This sequence joins TRBV28 and TRBJ2-1; 8 bases fit TRBD2. V lost 1 base and J lost 8; bases outside the gene matches: 13. The CDR3 runs to 17 residues. In germline, CDR1 is MDHEN, CDR2 SYDVKM. Here the CDR3 reads CASSLYTGGPEGDEQFF. For the CDR3, the DNA is TGTGCCAGCAGTTTATACACGGGAGGGCCCGAGGGGGATGAGCAGTTCTTC.

The chain recombines TRBV7-6 with TRBJ2-1; 7 nucleotides match TRBD1. V lost 2 bases to trimming and J lost 5 bases; unmatched junction nucleotides: 3. The germline V gene encodes CDR1 SGHVS and CDR2 FNYEAQ. CDR3 length: 14 amino acids. The CDR3 region is CASSLYTGDNEQFF. DNA for the CDR3: TGTGCCAGCAGCTTATATACAGGGGACAATGAGCAGTTCTTC.

Many counts were recorded for this clonotype. V and J are TRBV9 and TRBJ2-7, with D perhaps matching TRBD1 (6 bases). V was clipped by 0 bases and J by 0 bases, with 10 bases between them. Germline assignment: CDR1 SGDLS and CDR2 YYNGEE. This CDR3 region has 15 residues. CDR3 sequence: CASSVGTGTSYEQYF. CDR3 nucleotides: TGTGCCAGCAGCGTAGGAACAGGGACCTCCTACGAGCAGTACTTC.

This clonotype was seen more than once but under ten times. The chain carries TRBV20-1 and TRBJ1-5; no clear D gene. Trimming stripped 2 bases from V and 7 bases from J, with 9 bases between. CDR1 and CDR2 from the germline V gene are DFQATT and SNEGSKA (reference sequence). This CDR3 is 12 amino acids long. CDR3 nucleotides: TGCAGTGCTAGACCCTACGGGCAGCCCCAGCATTTT. This translates into CSARPYGQPQHF.

In its sample, this clonotype was seen many times. J is TRBJ2-7 and V is TRBV5-1, with a weak D call TRBD1 (5 bases). Trimming stripped 4 bases from V and 5 bases from J, with 13 bases between. There are 13 residues in the CDR3. Germline V lookup: CDR1 SGHRS, CDR2 YFSETQ. The CDR3, as DNA: TGCGCCAGCAGCGTTGGACAATACAACGAGCAGTACTTC. Residues: CASSVGQYNEQYF.

V and J are TRBV6-4 and TRBJ1-5; no clear D. Trimming cost V 0 bases and J 4 bases, with 7 bases left between them. The germline CDR1 and CDR2 sequences are MRHNA and SNTAGT. This CDR3 comprises 14 residues. CDR3 protein: CASSDSGYNQPQHF. For the CDR3, the DNA is TGTGCCAGCAGTGACTCAGGGTATAATCAGCCCCAGCATTTT.

With respect to this clonotype: A much larger clonotype is one base distant, so this may be a read error. The chain links TRBV5-6 to TRBJ2-1, with D perhaps matching TRBD1 (5 bases). The germline V and J ends were trimmed by 7 bases and 11 bases, with 16 bases remaining between them. The germline V gene has CDR1 SGHDT and CDR2 YYEEEE. The CDR3 consists of 12 residues. CDR3 DNA: TGTGCCAGCGGATCAGGGCTCAGGAAGCAGTTCTTC. Protein product: CASGSGLRKQFF.